The rows below give T cell receptor beta chains drawn from one sample of a study of cytomegalovirus exposure and HLA in healthy donors. Some clones are missing from TCRdb's copy, which holds only in-frame ones; the method was immunoSEQ multiplex PCR. The sample records 210,000 or so clones, 88% being singletons. The specimen was PBMCs. The receptors here all came from a young woman in good health and CMV-seronegative. CDR3s include the opening cysteine and the closing phenylalanine or tryptophan. D genes are given only for firm matches. Some rows have no size entry. The others give once, few or many, or a class for an expanded clone.

v_call	j_call	d_call	cdr3_length	clone_size	cdr3_nt	cdr3_aa
TRBV6-5	TRBJ2-7	-	15	-	TGTGCCAGCAGTTCATCCCAGGTACCGTCCTACGAGCAGTACTTC	CASSSSQVPSYEQYF
TRBV19	TRBJ2-7	-	14	-	TGTGCCAGTAGTACCCGCGGTCTGGGGGCCGAGCAGTACTTC	CASSTRGLGAEQYF
TRBV6-4	TRBJ2-3	TRBD2	15	-	TGTGCCAGCAGTGACTCGGCGGGAGGGCCAGATACGCAGTATTTT	CASSDSAGGPDTQYF
TRBV6-1	TRBJ2-7	-	14	-	TGTGCCAGCAGTCGACAGGCTACCTACTACGAGCAGTACTTC	CASSRQATYYEQYF
TRBV7-8	TRBJ2-2	-	17	-	TGTGCCAGCAGCCGCCGACAGGATCGCGCGAACACCGGGGAGCTGTTTTTT	CASSRRQDRANTGELFF
TRBV5-1	TRBJ2-2	-	13	-	TGCGCCAGCTCCGGGGGGAACACCGGGGAGCTGTTTTTT	CASSGGNTGELFF
TRBV7-9	TRBJ2-2	-	13	-	TGTGCCAGCATGGCACCGAACACCGGGGAGCTGTTTTTT	CASMAPNTGELFF
TRBV28	TRBJ1-3	-	16	-	TGTGCCAGCACTCCTTCAGCCCCAGGGATAGGAAACACCATATATTTT	CASTPSAPGIGNTIYF
TRBV2	TRBJ2-5	TRBD2	18	-	TGTGCCAGCAGTGAAAATCTTGGGGGACTAGCCCTCCAAGAGACCCAGTACTTC	CASSENLGGLALQETQYF
TRBV5-1	TRBJ2-5	TRBD1	15	-	TGCGCCAGCAGCTTACGTGGGACAGGGCGGGAGACCCAGTACTTC	CASSLRGTGRETQYF
TRBV5-1	TRBJ1-2	-	19	-	TGCGCCAGCAGCTTGGGGGGCAGGGGTGACTTCAATCGAGGCTATGGCTACACCTTC	CASSLGGRGDFNRGYGYTF
TRBV18	TRBJ2-5	TRBD2	17	-	TGTGCCAGCTCACCTCAGACTCGACTAGCGGGAGGGCAGACCCAGTACTTC	CASSPQTRLAGGQTQYF
TRBV7-2	TRBJ2-7	-	11	-	TGTGCCAGCAGCCCCAAATACGAGCAGTACTTC	CASSPKYEQYF
TRBV28	TRBJ1-3	-	15	-	TGTGCCAGCAGTTTTCACAGGGACCCTGGAAACACCATATATTTT	CASSFHRDPGNTIYF
TRBV9	TRBJ2-1	TRBD2	15	-	TGTGCCAGCAGCTTTAGCGGGCGCTCCTACAATGAGCAGTTCTTC	CASSFSGRSYNEQFF
TRBV27	TRBJ2-1	TRBD2	16	-	TGTGCCAGCAGTCCTTTGACTAGCGGAGACTACAATGAGCAGTTCTTC	CASSPLTSGDYNEQFF
TRBV5-1	TRBJ1-2	-	15	-	TGCGCCAGCAGCGCGCGAGACAGGTTGGGGGATGGCTACACCTTC	CASSARDRLGDGYTF
TRBV6-5	TRBJ2-7	-	15	-	TGTGCCAGCTTCCCCCGGCGGACACTATCCTACGAGCAGTACTTC	CASFPRRTLSYEQYF
TRBV7-2	TRBJ2-7	TRBD1	14	once	TGTGCCAGCAGCGCCCCGGGACAGAGCTACGAGCAGTACTTC	CASSAPGQSYEQYF
TRBV5-1	TRBJ2-5	-	15	-	TGCGCCAGCAGCTTGTTAGACTCCGGAGAAGGGACCCAGTACTTC	CASSLLDSGEGTQYF
TRBV4-2	TRBJ2-3	TRBD1	15	-	TGTGCCAGCAGCCAAGATCACAGGGGGCTCGATACGCAGTATTTT	CASSQDHRGLDTQYF
TRBV2	TRBJ1-5	TRBD1	13	few	TGTGCCAGCAGTCGGACAGGGGATCAGCCCCAGCATTTT	CASSRTGDQPQHF
TRBV27	TRBJ2-7	-	13	-	TGTGCCAGCAAAAAGGGGCAAACCGACGAGCAGTACTTC	CASKKGQTDEQYF
TRBV6-5	TRBJ2-7	TRBD1	16	few	TGTGCCAGCAGTTCCCTTTATCGGACAGGGGATTACGAGCAGTACTTC	CASSSLYRTGDYEQYF
TRBV6-1	TRBJ2-5	TRBD1	14	-	TGTGCCAGCAGTTTGGACAGGGGGCGAGAGACCCAGTACTTC	CASSLDRGRETQYF
TRBV6-5	TRBJ1-2	TRBD1	16	-	TGTGCCAGCAGTTCGGCGAGACAGGGTTTTGGCTATGGCTACACCTTC	CASSSARQGFGYGYTF
TRBV27	TRBJ2-1	-	14	-	TGTGCCAGCAGTTTAACGGGGATCTGGGATGAGCAGTTCTTC	CASSLTGIWDEQFF
TRBV28	TRBJ2-5	-	15	-	TGTGCCAGCAGTTCGCGGTTCGGAGGCAGAGAGACCCAGTACTTC	CASSSRFGGRETQYF
TRBV27	TRBJ1-5	-	15	-	TGTGCCAGCAAACGAGGGGGGGCCCCACAGCAGCCCCAGCATTTT	CASKRGGAPQQPQHF
TRBV5-6	TRBJ2-1	TRBD1	12	few	TGTGCCAGCAGAAGACAGGGGACTGAGCAGTTCTTC	CASRRQGTEQFF
TRBV5-1	TRBJ1-2	-	16	-	TGCGCCAGCAGCTTTAAGGGGGGGGCGGCCACTAATGGCTACACCTTC	CASSFKGGAATNGYTF
TRBV7-9	TRBJ2-7	-	14	-	TGTGCCAGCAGCACGGGGGGCGGGAGCTACGAGCAGTACTTC	CASSTGGGSYEQYF
TRBV28	TRBJ1-1	TRBD1	14	-	TGTGCCAGCAGGGGGACAGGTAGGAACACTGAAGCTTTCTTT	CASRGTGRNTEAFF
TRBV7-8	TRBJ2-1	TRBD1	16	-	TGTGCCAGCAGCTTAGTAGGACAGGGAATGTACAATGAGCAGTTCTTC	CASSLVGQGMYNEQFF
TRBV5-6	TRBJ2-7	TRBD2	15	-	TGTGCCAGCAGCTTTCGGACTAGCGGACCCTACGAGCAGTACTTC	CASSFRTSGPYEQYF
TRBV11-2	TRBJ2-5	TRBD2	17	-	TGTGCCAGCAGCTCAGCGACTAGCGGGAGGGTGACGGAGACCCAGTACTTC	CASSSATSGRVTETQYF
TRBV5-8	TRBJ2-1	-	15	once	TGTGCCAGCAGCTTGGTTCGGGGAATCTACAATGAGCAGTTCTTC	CASSLVRGIYNEQFF
TRBV21-1	TRBJ1-3	-	16	-	TGTGCCAGCAGCAAAGGCCCGGTTGAGAGGGAGCACACCATATATTTT	CASSKGPVEREHTIYF
TRBV2	TRBJ1-1	-	13	-	TGTGCCAGCAGCCTCCAGGGGAACACTGAAGCTTTCTTT	CASSLQGNTEAFF
TRBV7-3	TRBJ2-1	-	16	-	TGTGCCAGCAGCTTAACCGTCGGTAGCTCCTACAATGAGCAGTTCTTC	CASSLTVGSSYNEQFF
TRBV27	TRBJ1-4	-	15	-	TGTGCCAGCAGTCCCGGGACTCTTGCTAATGAAAAACTGTTTTTT	CASSPGTLANEKLFF
TRBV6-1	TRBJ1-1	TRBD1	13	-	TGTGCCAGCAGGGACAGGGGTTACACTGAAGCTTTCTTT	CASRDRGYTEAFF
TRBV2	TRBJ2-5	-	12	-	TGTGCCAGCACGCAGGAACAAGAGACCCAGTACTTC	CASTQEQETQYF
TRBV2	TRBJ1-5	TRBD1	14	-	TGTGCCAGCAGGGGGACAGGCTACAATCAGCCCCAGCATTTT	CASRGTGYNQPQHF
TRBV4-3	TRBJ2-5	-	15	-	TGCGCCAGCAGCCAAGCGGTTTCCAGGCAAGAGACCCAGTACTTC	CASSQAVSRQETQYF
TRBV7-9	TRBJ1-2	TRBD1	16	-	TGTGCCAGCAGCTTAGCAACCGGGACAGGGTTCTATGGCTACACCTTC	CASSLATGTGFYGYTF
TRBV29-1	TRBJ2-7	-	13	-	TGCAGCGTTGGGGACAAGGGCTCAGTCGAGCAGTACTTC	CSVGDKGSVEQYF
TRBV5-1	TRBJ2-7	TRBD1	18	once	TGCGCCAGCAGTTCTTTTAGACTAAAACGGGACAGGGGCAACGAGCAGTACTTC	CASSSFRLKRDRGNEQYF
TRBV9	TRBJ1-1	-	15	once	TGTGCCAGCAGCGCCTACAGTTATTCGAGCACTGAAGCTTTCTTT	CASSAYSYSSTEAFF
TRBV5-6	TRBJ1-3	-	14	-	TGTGCCAGCAGCATTGGGACATTCGGAAACACCATATATTTT	CASSIGTFGNTIYF
TRBV27	TRBJ1-4	-	15	-	TGTGCCAGCAGTCCCTGGGAGGGCGGGAATGAAAAACTGTTTTTT	CASSPWEGGNEKLFF
TRBV7-2	TRBJ1-1	-	13	-	TGTGCCAGCAGCCTACACAGAGAAACTGAAGCTTTCTTT	CASSLHRETEAFF
TRBV4-1	TRBJ2-1	TRBD2	19	-	TGCGCCAGCAGCCACCCCGGACTAGCGGGAGGTCCTACCTACAATGAGCAGTTCTTC	CASSHPGLAGGPTYNEQFF
TRBV10-2	TRBJ2-7	TRBD2	16	-	TGCGCCAGCAGTGAGTCGACCTTGGGAGGGAGCTACGAGCAGTACTTC	CASSESTLGGSYEQYF
TRBV28	TRBJ2-3	-	12	-	TGTGCTACAAGAGGAAGGAGAGATACGCAGTATTTT	CATRGRRDTQYF